Shown below are 7 T cell receptor beta chains from a single sample sequenced in a study of T cells after yellow fever vaccination (dated by TCRdb to about 2019). Per the publication, the treatment or condition label means: live attenuated yellow fever vaccine strain. Preparation of the library involved 5' RACE. Sequencing took place on an Illumina HiSeq 2500. Through fastp at Q25 and MiXCR, TCRdb rebuilt clones from the public reads, retaining in-frame beta chains. Rows merge per CDR3 protein into single entries with the most common DNA and genes. Across this sample there are hundreds of thousands of distinct CDR3 sequences, with 8.7% seen only once. Over 15% of the sample rests with the top ten. Sequenced here: PBMCs, sampled on the day of the first yellow fever vaccination. The receptors were gathered from a man in his late teens or twenties who received the YFV17D yellow fever vaccine.

The rearrangement joins TRBV5-1 to TRBJ1-1; 11 positions match TRBD1. The CDR3 has 15 amino acids. The V gene's germline CDR1 is SGHRS and CDR2 YFSETQ. V was clipped by 4 bases and J by 5 bases; unmatched bases: 7. The CDR3: CASSVGQGVRTEAFF. The CDR3, as DNA: TGCGCCAGCAGCGTGGGACAGGGGGTTCGTACTGAAGCTTTCTTT.

In its sample, this clonotype was seen many times. This chain connects TRBV5-4 to TRBJ2-3; D is possibly TRBD2 (7 bases). This CDR3 has 14 residues. Deletions cut 7 bases from V and 5 bases from J, with 17 bases between. Germline V gives CDR1 SGHNT, CDR2 YYREEE (reference sequence). CDR3 DNA sequence: TGTGCCAGCCCTTCCCGGGGGGCTGAAGATACGCAGTATTTT. Encoded protein: CASPSRGAEDTQYF.

This clonotype was seen only a few times. The chain is built from TRBV7-3 and TRBJ1-2, with D tentatively TRBD1 (5 bases). V was trimmed by 5 bases and J by 4 bases, leaving 11 bases between them. The germline V gene encodes CDR1 SGHTA and CDR2 FQGTGA. The length of the CDR3 is 13 residues. CDR3 sequence reads: CASSATDSYGYTF. The CDR3 DNA reads TGTGCCAGCAGCGCCACTGACAGCTATGGCTACACCTTC.

V and J are TRBV9 and TRBJ1-2, with 8 bases that match TRBD1. Germline V gene lookup returns CDR1 SGDLS and CDR2 YYNGEE. J gave up 4 bases and V 2 bases, and 4 bases lay outside the gene matches. This CDR3 comprises 14 residues. CDR3 sequence reads: CASSVGDRSYGYTF. Written as DNA, the CDR3 is TGTGCCAGCAGCGTGGGGGACAGGTCCTATGGCTACACCTTC.

The J gene is TRBJ2-2, the V gene TRBV12-3 or TRBV12-4; D is ambiguous. This CDR3 has 12 amino acids. The V and J ends lost 7 bases and 2 bases respectively, with 5 bases between them. CDR3 in amino acids: CASTINTGELFF. The CDR3 DNA reads as TGTGCCAGCACCATAAACACCGGGGAGCTGTTTTTT.

This clonotype was counted many times. V usage is TRBV12-3 or TRBV12-4 and J usage is TRBJ2-7, with TRBD1 matching 7 bases. The trim removed 3 bases at V and 1 base at J, leaving 6 bases unmatched. The CDR3 sequence is 15 residues long. CDR3 sequence: CASSFLRDRSYEQYF. The CDR3 DNA sequence: TGTGCCAGCAGTTTTCTCCGGGACAGATCCTACGAGCAGTACTTC.

The chain joins TRBV28 to TRBJ2-4, with D hard to call. The CDR3 consists of 14 residues. Germline loops: CDR1 MDHEN, CDR2 SYDVKM. The germline V and J ends were trimmed by 5 bases and 0 bases, with 8 bases remaining between them. The CDR3 DNA follows: TGTGCCAGCAGTCTACGTCTAGCCAAAAACATTCAGTACTTC. This translates into CASSLRLAKNIQYF.